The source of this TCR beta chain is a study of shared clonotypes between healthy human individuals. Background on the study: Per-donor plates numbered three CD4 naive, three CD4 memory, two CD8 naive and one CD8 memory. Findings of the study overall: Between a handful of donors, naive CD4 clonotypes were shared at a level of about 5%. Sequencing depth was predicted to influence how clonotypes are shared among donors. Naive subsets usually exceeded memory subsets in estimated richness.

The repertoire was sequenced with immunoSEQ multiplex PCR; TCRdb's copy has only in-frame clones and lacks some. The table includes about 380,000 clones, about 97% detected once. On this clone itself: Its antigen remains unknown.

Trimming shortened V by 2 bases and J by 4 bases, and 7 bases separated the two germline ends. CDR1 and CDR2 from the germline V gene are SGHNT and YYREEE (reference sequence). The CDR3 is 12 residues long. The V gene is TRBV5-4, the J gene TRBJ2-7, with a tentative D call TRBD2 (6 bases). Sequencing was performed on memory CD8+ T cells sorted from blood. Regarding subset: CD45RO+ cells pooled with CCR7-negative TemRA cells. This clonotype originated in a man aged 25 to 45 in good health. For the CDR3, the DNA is TGTGCCAGCAGCTTTGGGGGGTACGAGCAGTACTTC. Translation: CASSFGGYEQYF.